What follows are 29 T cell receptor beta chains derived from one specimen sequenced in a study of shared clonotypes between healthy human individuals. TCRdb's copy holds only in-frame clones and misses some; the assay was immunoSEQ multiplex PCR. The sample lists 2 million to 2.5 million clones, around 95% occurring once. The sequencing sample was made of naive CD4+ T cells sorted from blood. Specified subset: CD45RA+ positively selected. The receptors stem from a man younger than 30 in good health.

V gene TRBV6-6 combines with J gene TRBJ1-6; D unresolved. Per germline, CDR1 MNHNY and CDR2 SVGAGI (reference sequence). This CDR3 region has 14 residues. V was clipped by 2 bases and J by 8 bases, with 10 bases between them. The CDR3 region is CASSYLQADSPLHF. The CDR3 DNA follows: TGTGCCAGCAGTTACCTACAAGCCGATTCACCCCTCCACTTT.

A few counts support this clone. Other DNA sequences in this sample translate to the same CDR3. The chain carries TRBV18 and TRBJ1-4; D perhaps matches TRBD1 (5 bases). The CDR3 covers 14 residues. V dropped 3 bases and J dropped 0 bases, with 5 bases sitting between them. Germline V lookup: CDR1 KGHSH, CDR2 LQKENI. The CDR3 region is CASSPTATNEKLFF. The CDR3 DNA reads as TGTGCCAGCTCACCGACAGCAACTAATGAAAAACTGTTTTTT.

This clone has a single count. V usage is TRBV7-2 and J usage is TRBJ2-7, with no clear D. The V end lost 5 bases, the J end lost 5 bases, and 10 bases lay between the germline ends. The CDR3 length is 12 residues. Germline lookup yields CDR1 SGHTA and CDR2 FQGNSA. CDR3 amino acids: CASSNFRNEQYF. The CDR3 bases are TGTGCCAGCAGCAATTTCAGGAACGAGCAGTACTTC. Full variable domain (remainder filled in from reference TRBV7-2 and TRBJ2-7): GAGVSQSPSNKVTEKGKDVELRCDPISGHTALYWYRQSLGQGLEFLIYFQGNSAPDKSGLPSDRFSAERTGGSVSTLTIQRTQQEDSAVYLCASSNFRNEQYFGPGTRLTVT.

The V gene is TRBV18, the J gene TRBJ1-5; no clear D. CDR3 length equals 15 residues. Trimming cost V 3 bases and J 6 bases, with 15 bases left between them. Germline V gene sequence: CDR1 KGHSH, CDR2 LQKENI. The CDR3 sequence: CASSPESLGGQPQHF. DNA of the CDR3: TGTGCCAGCTCACCCGAGTCGCTTGGCGGTCAGCCCCAGCATTTT.

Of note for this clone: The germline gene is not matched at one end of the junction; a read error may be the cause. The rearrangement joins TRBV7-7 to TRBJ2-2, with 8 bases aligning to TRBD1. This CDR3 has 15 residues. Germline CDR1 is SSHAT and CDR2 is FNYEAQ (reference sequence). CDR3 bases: TGTGCTAGCAGTAGGGACAGGTCGAACACCGGGGAGCTGTTTTTT. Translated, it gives CASSRDRSNTGELFF.

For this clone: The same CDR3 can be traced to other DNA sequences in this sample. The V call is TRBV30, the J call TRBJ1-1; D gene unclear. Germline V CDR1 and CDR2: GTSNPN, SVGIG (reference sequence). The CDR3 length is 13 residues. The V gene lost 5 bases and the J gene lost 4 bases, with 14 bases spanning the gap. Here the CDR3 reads CAWGLGRGTEAFF. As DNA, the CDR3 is TGTGCCTGGGGTCTTGGGAGAGGCACTGAAGCTTTCTTT.

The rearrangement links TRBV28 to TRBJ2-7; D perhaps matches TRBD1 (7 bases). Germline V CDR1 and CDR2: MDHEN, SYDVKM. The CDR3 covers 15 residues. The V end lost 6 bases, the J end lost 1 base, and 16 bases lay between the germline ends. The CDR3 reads CASSPLRDRSYEQYF. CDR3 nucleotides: TGTGCCAGCAGCCCTTTGCGGGACAGATCCTACGAGCAGTACTTC.

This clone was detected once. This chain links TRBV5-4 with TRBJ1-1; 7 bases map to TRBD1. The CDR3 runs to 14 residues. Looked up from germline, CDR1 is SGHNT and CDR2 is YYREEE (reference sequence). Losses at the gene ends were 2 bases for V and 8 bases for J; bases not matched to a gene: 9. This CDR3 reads CASSFTTGETEAFF. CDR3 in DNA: TGTGCCAGCAGCTTTACTACAGGGGAAACCGAAGCTTTCTTT.

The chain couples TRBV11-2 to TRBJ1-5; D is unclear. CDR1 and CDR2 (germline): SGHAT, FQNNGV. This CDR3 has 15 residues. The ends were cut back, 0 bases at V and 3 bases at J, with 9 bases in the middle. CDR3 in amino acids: CASSLDAGNNQPQHF. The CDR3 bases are TGTGCCAGCAGCTTAGATGCAGGAAACAATCAGCCCCAGCATTTT.

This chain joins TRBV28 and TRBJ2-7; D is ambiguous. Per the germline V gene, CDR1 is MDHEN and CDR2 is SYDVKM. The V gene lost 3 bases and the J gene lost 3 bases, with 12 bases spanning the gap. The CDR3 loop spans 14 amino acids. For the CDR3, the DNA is TGTGCCAGCAGTTTCCGGCAGGAGCTCTACGAGCAGTACTTC. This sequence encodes CASSFRQELYEQYF.

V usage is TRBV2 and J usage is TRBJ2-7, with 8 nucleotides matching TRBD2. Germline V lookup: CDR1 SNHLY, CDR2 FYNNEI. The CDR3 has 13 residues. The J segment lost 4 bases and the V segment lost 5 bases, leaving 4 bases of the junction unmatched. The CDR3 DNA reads TGTGCCAGCAGTAGCGGGAGTGGGTACGAGCAGTACTTC. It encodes CASSSGSGYEQYF.

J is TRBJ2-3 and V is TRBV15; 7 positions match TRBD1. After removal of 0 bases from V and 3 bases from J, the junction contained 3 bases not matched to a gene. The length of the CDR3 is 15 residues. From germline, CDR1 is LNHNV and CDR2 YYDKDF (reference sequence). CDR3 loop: CATSRETGMTDTQYF. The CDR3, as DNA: TGTGCCACCAGCAGAGAGACAGGGATGACAGATACGCAGTATTTT.

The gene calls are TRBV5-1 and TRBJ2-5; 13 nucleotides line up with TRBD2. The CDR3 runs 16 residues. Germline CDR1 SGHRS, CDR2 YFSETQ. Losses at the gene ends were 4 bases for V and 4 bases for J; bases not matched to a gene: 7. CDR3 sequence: CASSRSGLAGRETQYF. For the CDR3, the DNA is TGCGCCAGCAGCCGATCGGGACTAGCGGGAAGAGAGACCCAGTACTTC. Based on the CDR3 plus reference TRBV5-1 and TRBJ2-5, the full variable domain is KAGVTQTPRYLIKTRGQQVTLSCSPISGHRSVSWYQQTPGQGLQFLFEYFSETQRNKGNFPGRFSGRQFSNSRSEMNVSTLELGDSALYLCASSRSGLAGRETQYFGPGTRLLVL.

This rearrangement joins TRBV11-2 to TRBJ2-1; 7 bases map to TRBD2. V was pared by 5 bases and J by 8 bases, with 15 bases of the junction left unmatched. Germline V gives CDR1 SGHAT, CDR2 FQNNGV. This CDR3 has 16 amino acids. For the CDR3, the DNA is TGTGCCAGCAGCCCCCTCCGGCGGGGGTTTAGGTATGAGCAGTTCTTC. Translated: CASSPLRRGFRYEQFF. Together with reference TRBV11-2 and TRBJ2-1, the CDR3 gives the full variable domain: EAGVAQSPRYKIIEKRQSVAFWCNPISGHATLYWYQQILGQGPKLLIQFQNNGVVDDSQLPKDRFSAERLKGVDSTLKIQPAKLEDSAVYLCASSPLRRGFRYEQFFGPGTRLTVL.

The CDR3 loop is CASSLAVAGGLYEQYF. Written as DNA, the CDR3 is TGTGCCAGCAGCTTAGCGGTAGCGGGAGGCCTATACGAGCAGTACTTC. The rearrangement uses TRBV7-2 and TRBJ2-7; 10 positions match TRBD2. The CDR3 sequence is 16 residues long. Germline-derived CDR1 and CDR2 are SGHTA and FQGNSA. J lost 4 bases, V lost 0 bases, and 6 bases had no gene match. Complete variable domain (other parts from reference TRBV7-2 and TRBJ2-7): GAGVSQSPSNKVTEKGKDVELRCDPISGHTALYWYRQSLGQGLEFLIYFQGNSAPDKSGLPSDRFSAERTGGSVSTLTIQRTQQEDSAVYLCASSLAVAGGLYEQYFGPGTRLTVT.

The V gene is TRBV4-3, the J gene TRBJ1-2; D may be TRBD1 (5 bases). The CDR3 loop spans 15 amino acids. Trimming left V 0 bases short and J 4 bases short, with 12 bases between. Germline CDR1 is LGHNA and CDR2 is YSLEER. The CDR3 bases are TGCGCCAGCAGCCAAGAGAGGGGTTTCGCCTATGGCTACACCTTC. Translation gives CASSQERGFAYGYTF.

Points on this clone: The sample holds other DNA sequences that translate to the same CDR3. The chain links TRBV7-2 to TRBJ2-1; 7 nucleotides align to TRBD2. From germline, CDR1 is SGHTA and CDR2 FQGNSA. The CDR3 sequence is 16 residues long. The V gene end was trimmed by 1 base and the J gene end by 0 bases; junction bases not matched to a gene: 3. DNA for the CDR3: TGTGCCAGCAGCTTAGACGGCGGGAGCTCCTACAATGAGCAGTTCTTC. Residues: CASSLDGGSSYNEQFF.

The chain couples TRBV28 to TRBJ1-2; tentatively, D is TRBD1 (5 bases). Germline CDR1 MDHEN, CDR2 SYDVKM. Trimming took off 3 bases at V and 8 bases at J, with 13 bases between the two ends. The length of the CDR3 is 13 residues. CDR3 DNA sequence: TGTGCCAGCAGTTTGGTCCGAAAGGGGGGCTACACCTTC. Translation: CASSLVRKGGYTF.

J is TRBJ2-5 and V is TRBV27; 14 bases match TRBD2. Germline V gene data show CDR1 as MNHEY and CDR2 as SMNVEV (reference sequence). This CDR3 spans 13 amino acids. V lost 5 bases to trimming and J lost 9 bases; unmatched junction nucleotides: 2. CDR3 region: CASSRTSGGSQYF. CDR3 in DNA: TGTGCCAGCAGTCGGACTAGCGGGGGGTCCCAGTACTTC.

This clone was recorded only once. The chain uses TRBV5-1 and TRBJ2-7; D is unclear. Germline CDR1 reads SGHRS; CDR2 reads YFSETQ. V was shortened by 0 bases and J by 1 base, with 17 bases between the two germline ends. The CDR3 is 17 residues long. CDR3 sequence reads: CASSLGARVGFSYEQYF. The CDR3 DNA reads TGCGCCAGCAGCTTGGGGGCCCGTGTAGGGTTTTCCTACGAGCAGTACTTC.

The CDR3 spells CASSYRGRKETQYF. CDR3 DNA: TGTGCCAGCAGTTACAGGGGGCGTAAAGAGACCCAGTACTTC. This sequence joins TRBV6-5 and TRBJ2-5; 7 bases match TRBD1. The CDR3 is 14 amino acids. V shed 2 bases and J 3 bases; nucleotides not matched to a gene: 3. The V gene's germline CDR1 is MNHEY and CDR2 SVGAGI.

Here the CDR3 DNA reads TGTGCCGGTAGGGGCACCGGGGAGCTGTTTTTT. It codes for CAGRGTGELFF. The rearrangement joins TRBV11-2 to TRBJ2-2; D possibly corresponds to TRBD1 (5 bases). V was pared by 11 bases and J by 4 bases, with 8 bases between. CDR1 is SGHAT, CDR2 FQNNGV, per germline. This CDR3 comprises 11 residues.

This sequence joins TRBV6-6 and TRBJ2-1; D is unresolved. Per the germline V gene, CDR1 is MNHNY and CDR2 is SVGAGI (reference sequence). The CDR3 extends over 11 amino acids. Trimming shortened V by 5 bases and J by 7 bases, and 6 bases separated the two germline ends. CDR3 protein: CASSMVNEQFF. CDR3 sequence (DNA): TGTGCCAGCAGTATGGTAAATGAGCAGTTCTTC.

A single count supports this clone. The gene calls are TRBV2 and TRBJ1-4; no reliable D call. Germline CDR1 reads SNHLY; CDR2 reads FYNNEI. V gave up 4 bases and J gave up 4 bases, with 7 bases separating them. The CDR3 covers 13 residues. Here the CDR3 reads CASSVDFNEKLFF. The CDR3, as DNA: TGTGCCAGCAGTGTCGACTTTAATGAAAAACTGTTTTTT. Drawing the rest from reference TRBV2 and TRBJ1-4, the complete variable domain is EPEVTQTPSHQVTQMGQEVILRCVPISNHLYFYWYRQILGQKVEFLVSFYNNEISEKSEIFDDQFSVERPDGSNFTLKIRSTKLEDSAMYFCASSVDFNEKLFFGSGTQLSVL.

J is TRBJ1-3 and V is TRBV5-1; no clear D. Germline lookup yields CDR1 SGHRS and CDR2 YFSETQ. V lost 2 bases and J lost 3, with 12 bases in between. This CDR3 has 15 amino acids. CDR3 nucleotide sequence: TGCGCCAGCAGCTTACCGGGTCCGGATGGAAACACCATATATTTT. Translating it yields CASSLPGPDGNTIYF.

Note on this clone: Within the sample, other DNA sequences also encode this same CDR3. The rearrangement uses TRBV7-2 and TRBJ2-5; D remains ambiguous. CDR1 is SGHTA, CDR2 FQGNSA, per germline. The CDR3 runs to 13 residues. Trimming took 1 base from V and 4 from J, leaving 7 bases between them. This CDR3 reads CASSLGRRETQYF. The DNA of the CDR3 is TGTGCCAGCAGCTTAGGAAGGAGAGAGACCCAGTACTTC.

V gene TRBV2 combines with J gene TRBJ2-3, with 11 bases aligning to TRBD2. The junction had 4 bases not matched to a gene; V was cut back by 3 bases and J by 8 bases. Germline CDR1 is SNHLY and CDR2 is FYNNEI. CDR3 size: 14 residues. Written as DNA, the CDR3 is TGTGCCAGCAGTGATAGCGGGGGGGCCTTTACGCAGTATTTT. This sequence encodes CASSDSGGAFTQYF.

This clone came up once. The CDR3 coding sequence is TGTGCCAGTACTAAGACAGGTTCTTACGAGCAGTACTTC. Encoded protein: CASTKTGSYEQYF. The V gene is TRBV19, the J gene TRBJ2-7, with a possible D match to TRBD1 (6 bases). Trimming removed 7 bases at V and 4 bases at J, with 14 bases between. CDR1 LNHDA and CDR2 SQIVND come from the germline V gene (reference sequence). This CDR3 has 13 amino acids. The full variable domain, with the rest looked up from reference TRBV19 and TRBJ2-7, is DGGITQSPKYLFRKEGQNVTLSCEQNLNHDAMYWYRQDPGQGLRLIYYSQIVNDFQKGDIAEGYSVSREKKESFPLTVTSAQKNPTAFYLCASTKTGSYEQYFGPGTRLTVT.

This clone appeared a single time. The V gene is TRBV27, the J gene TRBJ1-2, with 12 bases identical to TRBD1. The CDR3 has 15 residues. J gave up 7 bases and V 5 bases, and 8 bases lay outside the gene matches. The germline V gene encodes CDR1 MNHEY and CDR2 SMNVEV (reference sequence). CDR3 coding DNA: TGTGCCAGCAGTCCATGGGACAGGGGGCGGGTTGGCTACACCTTC. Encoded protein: CASSPWDRGRVGYTF.